This is a list of T cell receptor beta chains from one sample in a study of blood T cell repertoires in COVID-19. Sequenced by immunoSEQ multiplex PCR; TCRdb stores in-frame clones only, minus some. Here the sample spans 150,000 to 200,000 clones, 70% to 90% being singletons. Sequenced input: peripheral blood. Source of these receptors: a man aged 50 to 59 with active or convalescent COVID-19. The CDR3 runs from the conserved cysteine through the conserved F or W. The D gene is left open where the match is weak. Not all rows give a size; the values are once, few, many and, for expanded clones, a class.

len	abundance	v_gene	d_gene	j_gene	CDR3aa	CDR3nt
10	-	TRBV29-1	-	TRBJ2-1	CSVGAVEQFF	TGCAGCGTTGGGGCAGTTGAGCAGTTCTTC
15	-	TRBV5-4	TRBD1	TRBJ2-1	CASSEDRGLDDEQFF	TGTGCCAGCAGCGAAGACAGGGGGCTAGATGATGAGCAGTTCTTC
14	-	TRBV5-3	-	TRBJ2-5	CARSLAGAAETQYF	TGTGCCAGAAGCTTGGCTGGGGCAGCGGAGACCCAGTACTTC
12	-	TRBV28	-	TRBJ1-1	CASSLPVTEAFF	TGTGCCAGCAGTCTTCCGGTCACTGAAGCTTTCTTT
13	-	TRBV15	-	TRBJ1-3	CATSSDRGNTIYF	TGTGCCACCAGCAGCGACAGGGGAAACACCATATATTTT
15	-	TRBV27	-	TRBJ2-3	CASSFGGLLLDTQYF	TGTGCCAGCAGTTTCGGGGGACTGTTGTTAGATACGCAGTATTTT
16	-	TRBV7-3	TRBD2	TRBJ2-5	CASSWPSGLANETQYF	TGTGCCAGCAGCTGGCCCTCGGGACTAGCTAACGAGACCCAGTACTTC
15	few	TRBV13	TRBD1	TRBJ2-2	CASSRGQGSTGELFF	TGTGCCAGCAGCCGCGGACAGGGCTCCACCGGGGAGCTGTTTTTT
16	few	TRBV19	-	TRBJ1-4	CASSGQTDATNEKLFF	TGTGCCAGTAGTGGGCAGACGGATGCAACTAATGAAAAACTGTTTTTT
14	-	TRBV5-1	-	TRBJ1-1	CASSSGQLNTEAFF	TGCGCCAGCAGCTCAGGACAGTTGAACACTGAAGCTTTCTTT
14	-	TRBV28	TRBD2	TRBJ2-7	CASSSSGGAYEQYF	TGTGCCAGCAGTTCGAGTGGGGGGGCCTACGAGCAGTACTTC
15	-	TRBV7-2	TRBD2	TRBJ2-3	CASTSGGPLQDTQYF	TGTGCCAGCACTAGCGGGGGACCTCTGCAAGATACGCAGTATTTT
13	-	TRBV18	-	TRBJ1-5	CASSPATEQPQHF	TGTGCCAGCTCACCCGCGACTGAGCAGCCCCAGCATTTT
13	once	TRBV12-3/TRBV12-4	-	TRBJ2-6	CASVLSGANVLTF	TGTGCCAGCGTTCTCTCTGGGGCCAACGTCCTGACTTTC
15	-	TRBV24-1	TRBD1	TRBJ2-1	CATSRQGTSYNEQFF	TGTGCCACCAGCCGACAGGGTACCTCATACAATGAGCAGTTCTTC
13	-	TRBV7-2	-	TRBJ2-1	CASSLIRGDEQFF	TGTGCCAGCAGCTTGATTAGGGGTGATGAGCAGTTCTTC
15	-	TRBV27	TRBD1	TRBJ2-7	CASSLYRGRVYEQYF	TGTGCCAGCAGTTTATACAGGGGACGGGTGTACGAGCAGTACTTC
14	-	TRBV6-2/TRBV6-3	TRBD1	TRBJ1-4	CASSPTGGKEKLFF	TGTGCCAGCAGTCCGACAGGGGGCAAAGAAAAACTGTTTTTT
12	-	TRBV29-1	TRBD1	TRBJ2-7	CSVEAGGHEQYF	TGCAGCGTCGAGGCAGGGGGCCACGAGCAGTACTTC
18	-	TRBV7-9	TRBD1	TRBJ1-6	CASRTPGQGVLISSPLHF	TGTGCCAGCAGAACACCGGGACAGGGGGTTTTGATATCCTCACCCCTCCACTTT
16	-	TRBV6-2/TRBV6-3	-	TRBJ1-4	CASSLYGNQGNEKLFF	TGTGCCAGCAGTTTGTACGGCAACCAGGGAAATGAAAAACTGTTTTTT
14	-	TRBV6-5	-	TRBJ2-7	CASSWTKTSYEQYF	TGTGCCAGCAGTTGGACAAAAACCTCCTACGAGCAGTACTTC
14	once	TRBV19	TRBD1	TRBJ1-1	CASSPTGVHTEAFF	TGTGCCAGTAGCCCGACAGGGGTACACACTGAAGCTTTCTTT
15	-	TRBV28	TRBD1	TRBJ1-5	CASSTPTGGNQPQHF	TGTGCCAGCAGTACCCCCACAGGGGGGAATCAGCCCCAGCATTTT
14	-	TRBV6-5	-	TRBJ1-1	CASSYGTSSTEAFF	TGTGCCAGCAGTTACGGGACTTCCAGCACTGAAGCTTTCTTT
14	-	TRBV19	-	TRBJ1-5	CASNLQNSNQPQHF	TGTGCCAGTAATTTACAGAATAGCAATCAGCCCCAGCATTTT
15	-	TRBV30	-	TRBJ1-4	CAWSPGPPGGEKLFF	TGTGCCTGGAGTCCCGGACCCCCTGGAGGTGAAAAACTGTTTTTT
14	-	TRBV4-3	-	TRBJ1-2	CASSQDTTATRYTF	TGCGCCAGCAGCCAAGATACAACAGCCACTCGCTACACCTTC
15	-	TRBV27	-	TRBJ2-5	CASSLSATSLETQYF	TGTGCCAGCAGTTTATCAGCGACTAGTTTAGAGACCCAGTACTTC
18	-	TRBV7-9	TRBD1	TRBJ1-5	CASSLGTGRALGNQPQHF	TGTGCCAGCAGCTTAGGGACAGGGAGGGCCCTGGGCAATCAGCCCCAGCATTTT
15	-	TRBV9	-	TRBJ2-5	CASSGQGLQQETQYF	TGTGCCAGCAGCGGCCAAGGACTGCAACAAGAGACCCAGTACTTC
16	-	TRBV25-1	TRBD2	TRBJ2-3	CASSDLLAGGVDTQYF	TGTGCCAGCAGTGATCTACTAGCGGGAGGGGTAGATACGCAGTATTTT
16	-	TRBV24-1	TRBD1	TRBJ2-1	CATSDLSRGSYNEQFF	TGTGCCACCAGTGATTTGAGCAGGGGGAGCTACAATGAGCAGTTCTTC
15	-	TRBV14	TRBD2	TRBJ2-1	CASSRLAELYNEQFF	TGTGCCAGCAGTCGACTAGCCGAACTCTACAATGAGCAGTTCTTC
15	-	TRBV7-7	TRBD1	TRBJ2-3	CASSFAGTAGDTQYF	TGTGCCAGCAGCTTCGCCGGGACAGCAGGCGATACGCAGTATTTT
15	-	TRBV5-4	TRBD1	TRBJ2-3	CASSLDRGSTDTQYF	TGTGCCAGCAGCTTGGACAGGGGAAGCACAGATACGCAGTATTTT
16	few	TRBV2	TRBD1	TRBJ2-7	CASSDPTGKHTYEQYF	TGTGCCAGCAGTGACCCGACAGGGAAACACACCTACGAGCAGTACTTC
17	-	TRBV11-2	TRBD2	TRBJ2-3	CASSLRPGTSSTDTQYF	TGTGCCAGCAGCTTAAGACCCGGGACTAGCAGCACAGATACGCAGTATTTT
15	-	TRBV7-2	TRBD2	TRBJ2-5	CASSLQSGKIASQYF	TGTGCCAGCAGCTTACAGAGCGGGAAGATAGCTTCCCAGTACTTC
15	-	TRBV5-1	-	TRBJ1-5	CASSRSGARDQPQHF	TGCGCCAGCAGCCGGAGCGGGGCGCGGGATCAGCCCCAGCATTTT
14	-	TRBV19	TRBD2	TRBJ2-7	CASSKGLAGYEQYF	TGTGCCAGTAGTAAAGGACTAGCAGGGTACGAGCAGTACTTC
11	-	TRBV2	-	TRBJ1-2	CASKQGYGYTF	TGTGCCAGCAAACAGGGCTATGGCTACACCTTC
13	-	TRBV3-1/TRBV3-2	-	TRBJ1-5	CASSQGGVQPQHF	TGTGCCAGCAGCCAAGGCGGGGTTCAGCCCCAGCATTTT
17	-	TRBV9	-	TRBJ2-1	CASSVGSGWSSYNEQFF	TGTGCCAGCAGCGTAGGAAGCGGGTGGAGCTCCTACAATGAGCAGTTCTTC
15	-	TRBV9	-	TRBJ1-2	CASSGPDSSGYGYTF	TGTGCCAGCAGCGGTCCGGACAGTTCCGGCTATGGCTACACCTTC
13	-	TRBV6-2/TRBV6-3	-	TRBJ1-2	CASSWGLNYGYTF	TGTGCCAGCAGTTGGGGCCTAAACTATGGCTACACCTTC
17	-	TRBV2	TRBD1	TRBJ1-2	CASSHRDRGQANYGYTF	TGTGCCAGCAGTCACCGGGACAGGGGGCAAGCTAACTATGGCTACACCTTC
18	-	TRBV19	TRBD2	TRBJ2-3	CASSTRTSGASSTDTQYF	TGTGCCAGTAGTACCAGGACTAGCGGGGCCTCTAGCACAGATACGCAGTATTTT
15	-	TRBV29-1	TRBD1	TRBJ2-3	CSVEGTGVSADTQYF	TGCAGCGTTGAAGGGACAGGGGTGTCCGCAGATACGCAGTATTTT
13	few	TRBV27	-	TRBJ1-5	CASSLSGGLPQHF	TGTGCCAGCAGTTTATCTGGGGGCCTGCCCCAGCATTTT